This TCR beta chain appears in the sequencing data of a study of OX40 agonist ivuxolimab in advanced cancers. CDR3 length: 14 amino acids. The protocol was immunoSEQ multiplex PCR, while the TCRdb copy is restricted to in-frame clones and leaves out a portion. The table includes some 61,000 clones, about 90% detected once. The material sequenced was CD4+ or CD8+ T cells sorted from blood, taken in a trial of the OX40 agonist ivuxolimab. The receptor's source is an adult with an advanced solid tumor such as melanoma, head and neck, liver or kidney cancer. This rearrangement joins TRBV1 to TRBJ2-7; the D call of TRBD2 is as the table states it, not checked on the DNA. TRBV1 counts as a pseudogene. DNA for the CDR3: TGCACCAGCAGCCAAGTAGGACTAGTATACGAGCAGTACTTC. Amino acids: CTSSQVGLVYEQYF.